The next 32 T cell receptor beta chains were all read from a single sample in a study of cytomegalovirus exposure and HLA in healthy donors. PCR used 60 Vbeta primers and 13 Jbeta primers. This table comes from immunoSEQ multiplex PCR, and its TCRdb copy is limited to in-frame clones, with some not included. The sample holds approximately 220,000 clones, over 70% seen once. Sequencing was carried out using PBMCs. The receptors derive from a boy aged 2 to 10 in good health and CMV-seronegative.

The V gene is TRBV5-6, the J gene TRBJ2-5; tentative D call: TRBD2 (5 bases). CDR3 length equals 17 residues. Trimming cost V 2 bases and J 4 bases, with 21 bases left between them. Germline-derived CDR1 and CDR2 are SGHDT and YYEEEE. The CDR3 region is CASSLGFSAPSGETQYF. For the CDR3, the DNA is TGTGCCAGCAGCTTAGGTTTTAGCGCACCGTCGGGAGAGACCCAGTACTTC. Full variable domain (rest looked up from reference TRBV5-6 and TRBJ2-5): DAGVTQSPTHLIKTRGQQVTLRCSPKSGHDTVSWYQQALGQGPQFIFQYYEEEERQRGNFPDRFSGHQFPNYSSELNVNALLLGDSALYLCASSLGFSAPSGETQYFGPGTRLLVL.

The chain recombines TRBV2 with TRBJ2-3; 12 positions agree with TRBD2. The CDR3 extends over 18 amino acids. Germline loops: CDR1 SNHLY, CDR2 FYNNEI. The ends lost 6 bases at V and 6 bases at J; junction bases unmatched: 16. CDR3 region: CASRAMGLAGGSSDTQYF. The CDR3 DNA follows: TGTGCCAGCAGGGCGATGGGGCTAGCGGGAGGGTCCTCCGATACGCAGTATTTT.

This sequence joins TRBV21-1 and TRBJ1-2; no DNA check was done on the table's D call, TRBD1. TRBV21-1 is designated a pseudogene. The CDR3 length is 15 residues. CDR3 loop: CASSEEGGTNYGYTF. CDR3 DNA: TGTGCCAGCAGCGAAGAAGGGGGAACGAACTATGGCTACACCTTC.

V and J are TRBV30 and TRBJ2-1, with 9 bases identical to TRBD2. CDR3 length: 13 residues. Germline V gives CDR1 GTSNPN, CDR2 SVGIG (reference sequence). V was pared by 0 bases and J by 13 bases, with 7 bases of the junction left unmatched. DNA for the CDR3: TGTGCCTGGAGTGTCCCAGCGGGAGGTCTACAGTTCTTC. As protein: CAWSVPAGGLQFF.

The rearrangement joins TRBV5-1 to TRBJ1-2; D gene unclear. The CDR3 is 12 residues long. V lost 5 bases, J lost 6 bases, and 11 bases lay in between. Per the germline V gene, CDR1 is SGHRS and CDR2 is YFSETQ. CDR3 bases: TGCGCCAGCAGATACGACGGAGATGGCTACACCTTC. This gives the protein CASRYDGDGYTF.

The chain recombines TRBV7-9 with TRBJ2-1, with TRBD2 identical over 9 bases. This CDR3 is built from 16 residues. The germline V gene has CDR1 SEHNR and CDR2 FQNEAQ (reference sequence). J lost 4 bases, V lost 4 bases, and 8 bases had no gene match. CDR3: CASSYGPTSGYNEQFF. The CDR3 region has the DNA TGTGCCAGCAGCTATGGGCCGACTAGCGGATACAATGAGCAGTTCTTC.

This rearrangement joins TRBV6-5 to TRBJ1-2; no clear D gene. The CDR3 is made up of 15 amino acids. V lost 6 bases to trimming and J lost 3 bases, with 17 bases between them. Germline CDR1 is MNHEY and CDR2 is SVGAGI. CDR3 coding DNA: TGTGCCAGCAGCCTGACTCCCACCTTGGACTATGGCTACACCTTC. Translation: CASSLTPTLDYGYTF.

The chain has TRBV29-1 and TRBJ1-2; D uncertain. This CDR3 has 13 amino acids. In germline, CDR1 is SQVTM, CDR2 ANQGSEA. Trimming removed 0 bases from V and 4 bases from J, with 9 bases in between. In DNA form, the CDR3 reads TGCAGCGTTGAAGAAACAGCGGGCTATGGCTACACCTTC. It codes for CSVEETAGYGYTF.

This clone was detected only once. The genes are TRBV20-1 and TRBJ2-1; no clear D gene. The CDR3 is made up of 11 amino acids. Looked up from germline, CDR1 is DFQATT and CDR2 is SNEGSKA (reference sequence). V lost 5 bases and J 6 bases, leaving 8 bases between the germline ends. In DNA, the CDR3 is TGCAGTGCTTCCCTATTCAATGAGCAGTTCTTC. Its protein product is CSASLFNEQFF.

The V gene is TRBV7-9, the J gene TRBJ1-1; D possibly corresponds to TRBD1 (5 bases). Germline V gene data show CDR1 as SEHNR and CDR2 as FQNEAQ (reference sequence). Deletions cut 1 base from V and 1 base from J, with 7 bases between. This CDR3 is built from 14 residues. CDR3 sequence: CASSLGDRNTEAFF. CDR3 nucleotide sequence: TGTGCCAGCAGCTTAGGAGACAGGAACACTGAAGCTTTCTTT.

V usage is TRBV11-2 and J usage is TRBJ2-3; no clear D. Germline-derived CDR1 and CDR2 are SGHAT and FQNNGV. This CDR3 spans 12 amino acids. V was pared by 4 bases and J by 3 bases, with 5 bases between. CDR3 region: CASSSTTDTQYF. In DNA form, the CDR3 reads TGTGCCAGCAGCTCGACTACAGATACGCAGTATTTT.

The chain joins TRBV6-5 to TRBJ1-1; tentative D call: TRBD1 (6 bases). Trimming cost V 6 bases and J 4 bases, with 12 bases left between them. The CDR3 is 13 amino acids. Germline lookup yields CDR1 MNHEY and CDR2 SVGAGI. In DNA form, the CDR3 reads TGTGCCAGCAGGCGACAGGAGAGCACTGAAGCTTTCTTT. This gives the protein CASRRQESTEAFF.

The J gene is TRBJ2-1, the V gene TRBV6-1, with D uncertain. The CDR3 runs 15 residues. Germline V CDR1 and CDR2: MNHNS, SASEGT. Trimming took 10 bases from V and 0 from J, leaving 16 bases between them. The CDR3 nucleotides are TGTGCCACCCGGTTCGCGCTGAACTCCTACAATGAGCAGTTCTTC. Translating it yields CATRFALNSYNEQFF.

The CDR3 is CASSQTSGSVYEQYF. CDR3 DNA: TGTGCCAGCAGCCAAACTAGCGGGAGTGTCTACGAGCAGTACTTC. The genes are TRBV4-2 and TRBJ2-7; the match to TRBD2 covers 11 bases. The CDR3 length is 15 residues. With 2 bases clipped from V and 3 bases from J, the junction kept 3 bases outside the gene matches. Per germline, CDR1 LGHNA and CDR2 YNFKEQ.

This clone has only a few counts. This chain joins TRBV19 and TRBJ1-4; D gene unclear. V dropped 1 base and J dropped 2 bases, with 8 bases sitting between them. This CDR3 has 15 amino acids. Germline V gene sequence: CDR1 LNHDA, CDR2 SQIVND (reference sequence). CDR3 in amino acids: CASSIAGRTNEKLFF. The CDR3 coding sequence is TGTGCCAGTAGTATAGCGGGGAGGACTAATGAAAAACTGTTTTTT.

The chain joins TRBV5-1 to TRBJ2-3; D is undetermined. The CDR3 is 15 residues long. Trimming removed 1 base from V and 0 bases from J, with 9 bases in between. Germline lookup yields CDR1 SGHRS and CDR2 YFSETQ. The CDR3 bases are TGCGCCAGCAGCTTGAACAGTCCCAGCACAGATACGCAGTATTTT. Translating it yields CASSLNSPSTDTQYF.

The V call is TRBV10-3, the J call TRBJ1-1; D unclear. The CDR3 totals 13 residues. Germline CDR1 and CDR2: ENHRY and SYGVKD. Trimming pared 5 bases from V and 0 bases from J, leaving 7 bases between. The CDR3 here is CAISPFMNTEAFF. Written as DNA, the CDR3 is TGTGCCATCAGTCCTTTTATGAACACTGAAGCTTTCTTT.

Written as DNA, the CDR3 is TGTGCCAGCAGTGTTGTACTGAACAATGAGCAGTTCTTC. It codes for CASSVVLNNEQFF. The J gene is TRBJ2-1, the V gene TRBV2, with D hard to call. The CDR3 extends over 13 amino acids. Looked up from germline, CDR1 is SNHLY and CDR2 is FYNNEI. V lost 4 bases and J 5 bases, leaving 9 bases between the germline ends.

The chain combines TRBV12-2 with TRBJ2-7; the table assigns TRBD2, which was not confirmed against the DNA. TRBV12-2 is given as a pseudogene. The CDR3 covers 16 residues. CDR3 loop: CASRLARTSAGNEQYF. DNA of the CDR3: TGTGCAAGTCGCTTAGCGAGGACTAGCGCTGGAAACGAGCAGTACTTC.

V and J are TRBV10-1 and TRBJ2-1; TRBD1 is a possible D gene (6 bases). The CDR3 runs to 16 residues. The germline gives CDR1 WNHNN, CDR2 SYGVQD (reference sequence). Trimming stripped 4 bases from V and 5 bases from J, with 18 bases between. CDR3 bases: TGCGCCAGCAGTGTAAGGGGGACACTTAAGAACAATGAGCAGTTCTTC. Protein: CASSVRGTLKNNEQFF.

The V gene is TRBV4-1, the J gene TRBJ1-3, with unresolved D. This CDR3 spans 15 amino acids. Germline V gene data show CDR1 as MGHRA and CDR2 as YSYEKL. Trimming took off 1 base at V and 3 bases at J, with 10 bases between the two ends. The CDR3: CASSQGVRGGNTIYF. In nucleotides, the CDR3 is TGCGCCAGCAGCCAAGGGGTACGAGGTGGAAACACCATATATTTT.

This chain joins TRBV15 and TRBJ2-1; D call uncertain. V was cut by 6 bases and J by 9 bases, with 12 bases left in between. Germline CDR1 and CDR2: LNHNV and YYDKDF (reference sequence). This CDR3 has 12 amino acids. DNA for the CDR3: TGTGCCACCAGAAGCACCGAGAGTGAGCAGTTCTTC. Translation: CATRSTESEQFF.

This clone was seen more than once but under ten times. The chain carries TRBV30 and TRBJ2-7, with 10 bases identical to TRBD1. Germline loops: CDR1 GTSNPN, CDR2 SVGIG (reference sequence). CDR3 length: 15 amino acids. V shed 2 bases and J 1 base; nucleotides not matched to a gene: 5. Here the CDR3 DNA reads TGTGCCTGGAGTACAGACAGGGGGCCATCCTACGAGCAGTACTTC. It specifies CAWSTDRGPSYEQYF.

V usage is TRBV15 and J usage is TRBJ1-1; 9 bases agree with TRBD1. The V gene's germline CDR1 is LNHNV and CDR2 YYDKDF (reference sequence). J gave up 6 bases and V 4 bases, and 3 bases lay outside the gene matches. The CDR3 loop spans 13 amino acids. The CDR3 bases are TGTGCCACCAGCAAAAACAGGGGGCCTGAAGCTTTCTTT. Amino acids: CATSKNRGPEAFF.

Regarding this clone: The same CDR3 arises from other DNA sequences in this sample as well. The gene calls are TRBV5-4 and TRBJ1-2; possible D gene TRBD1, 5 bases. In germline, CDR1 is SGHNT, CDR2 YYREEE (reference sequence). CDR3 length: 16 amino acids. V was cut by 0 bases and J by 5 bases, with 17 bases left in between. CDR3 sequence (DNA): TGTGCCAGCAGCTTGGTGATCGGGGGTGGGAGTTATGGCTACACCTTC. Translation: CASSLVIGGGSYGYTF.

The V call is TRBV30, the J call TRBJ1-2, with TRBD1 as a possible D gene (6 bases). Between the trimmed V and J ends, which lost 7 bases and 6 bases, there was a span of 12 bases. CDR3 length: 11 residues. Germline values: CDR1 GTSNPN, CDR2 SVGIG (reference sequence). The CDR3 DNA follows: TGTGCCTATACACAGGGAAATGGCTACACCTTC. It codes for CAYTQGNGYTF. Variable domain in full (rest from reference TRBV30 and TRBJ1-2): SQTIHQWPATLVQPVGSPLSLECTVEGTSNPNLYWYRQAAGRGLQLLFYSVGIGQISSEVPQNLSASRPQDRQFILSSKKLLLSDSGFYLCAYTQGNGYTFGSGTRLTVV.

The genes are TRBV30 and TRBJ2-1; the D gene is possibly TRBD1 (6 bases). Germline CDR1 GTSNPN, CDR2 SVGIG (reference sequence). The V gene lost 3 bases and the J gene lost 2 bases, with 17 bases spanning the gap. The CDR3 loop spans 16 amino acids. Written as DNA, the CDR3 is TGTGCCTGGAGGGTACCGAGGGGGAGCGCCTACAATGAGCAGTTCTTC. This translates into CAWRVPRGSAYNEQFF.

The chain is built from TRBV29-1 and TRBJ1-6, with D unresolved. The CDR3 is 16 amino acids. Looked up from germline, CDR1 is SQVTM and CDR2 is ANQGSEA. Trimming pared 3 bases from V and 3 bases from J, leaving 15 bases between. CDR3 in amino acids: CSVEYTKYNYNSPLHF. CDR3 in DNA: TGCAGCGTTGAGTACACGAAGTACAACTATAATTCACCCCTCCACTTT.

The chain has TRBV7-6 and TRBJ2-3; TRBD2 aligns across 9 bases. The CDR3 runs to 14 residues. The junction had 3 bases not matched to a gene; V was cut back by 6 bases and J by 2 bases. Germline assignment: CDR1 SGHVS and CDR2 FNYEAQ. CDR3 sequence: CASRAGGLTDTQYF. Here the CDR3 DNA reads TGTGCCAGCAGGGCGGGGGGGCTCACAGATACGCAGTATTTT.

The chain links TRBV28 to TRBJ2-3; 7 bases are shared with TRBD2. Germline loops: CDR1 MDHEN, CDR2 SYDVKM. The CDR3 is 16 amino acids. V trimming: 2 bases; J trimming: 0 bases; junction bases outside the gene matches: 5. The CDR3 nucleotides read TGTGCCAGCAGTTTAGGCGGGAGTCCTAGCACAGATACGCAGTATTTT. Amino acid sequence: CASSLGGSPSTDTQYF.

The chain employs TRBV11-3 and TRBJ2-3, with TRBD2 matching 8 bases. The CDR3 loop spans 16 amino acids. V gave up 4 bases and J gave up 4 bases; unmatched junction bases: 10. CDR1 is SGHNT, CDR2 YENEEA, per germline. CDR3 in amino acids: CASSSPAGARPDTQYF. CDR3 bases: TGTGCCAGCAGCTCACCAGCGGGGGCTAGGCCAGATACGCAGTATTTT.

CDR3 nucleotides: TGTGCCACAAGAATAGGAGGGTACTCCTACGAGCAGTACTTC. Encoded protein: CATRIGGYSYEQYF. The genes are TRBV27 and TRBJ2-7; D is perhaps TRBD2 (6 bases). The CDR3 has 14 amino acids. The ends were cut back, 10 bases at V and 0 bases at J, with 16 bases in the middle. Germline V CDR1 and CDR2: MNHEY, SMNVEV (reference sequence).